This entry describes one T cell receptor (beta chain). Its matching antigen is unknown. These data belong to a study of CD8 T cells in ankylosing spondylitis. Study findings and constraints: Disease-linked clones proved CD8+ and comparatively uncommon in peripheral blood. For ankylosing spondylitis blood, a TCR beta motif of under 10 highly homologous variants appeared characteristic.

TCRdb itself ran the 5' RACE reads through MiXCR, one entry per CDR3 protein. The sample has roughly 450,000 distinct CDR3 sequences; roughly 25% are singletons. The source material was blood, either unsorted or a sorted T cell fraction (not recorded which). This TCR was recovered from a male donor with ankylosing spondylitis.

Here the CDR3 DNA reads TGTGCCAGCAGTTTGAGGTTCCTCCGACGCCAGAGCTCCTACAATGAGCAGTTCTTC. It codes for CASSLRFLRRQSSYNEQFF. The chain employs TRBV12-3 or TRBV12-4 and TRBJ2-1, with D unclear. The V end lost 3 bases, the J end lost 0 bases, and 21 bases lay between the germline ends. The CDR3 contains 19 residues.